This record covers a single T cell receptor (beta chain). Germline CDR1 reads LGHDT; CDR2 reads YNNKEL (reference sequence). J gave up 6 bases and V 3 bases, and 8 bases lay outside the gene matches. The CDR3 runs to 14 residues. These data originate in a study of blood T cell repertoires in COVID-19. Background on the study: COVID-19 samples from acute and convalescent phases originated in the United States, Italy and Spain. PBMCs, B-cell-depleted T cells, or T cells were the source of the cDNA or gDNA that made up the material.

Authors' methods: Amplifying reference gene primers gave estimates of nucleated cell counts. Some clones are missing from TCRdb's copy, which holds only in-frame ones; the method was immunoSEQ multiplex PCR. V and J calls and clone size are those listed in that table; D and trimming were worked out from the DNA. The top ten hold under 5% of the sample, which has about 250,000 clones, roughly four fifths seen once. The material sequenced was peripheral blood. This clonotype originated in a man aged 50-60 years with active or convalescent COVID-19. The chain employs TRBV3-1 (or the pseudogene TRBV3-2) and TRBJ2-7; 7 bases are a match to TRBD1. The CDR3 nucleotides are TGTGCCAGCAGCCACGACAGGGCCCGGGCCGAGCAGTACTTC. Translating gives CASSHDRARAEQYF.